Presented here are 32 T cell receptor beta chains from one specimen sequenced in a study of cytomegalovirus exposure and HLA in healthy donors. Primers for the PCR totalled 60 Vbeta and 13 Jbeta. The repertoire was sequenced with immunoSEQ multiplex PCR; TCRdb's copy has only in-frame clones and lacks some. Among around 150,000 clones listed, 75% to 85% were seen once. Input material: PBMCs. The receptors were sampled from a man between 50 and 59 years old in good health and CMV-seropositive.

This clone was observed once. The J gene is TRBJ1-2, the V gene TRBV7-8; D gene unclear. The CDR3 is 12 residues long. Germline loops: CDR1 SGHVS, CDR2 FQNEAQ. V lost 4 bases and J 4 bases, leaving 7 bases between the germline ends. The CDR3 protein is CASSSLSYGYTF. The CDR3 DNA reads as TGTGCCAGCAGCTCCCTGAGCTATGGCTACACCTTC.

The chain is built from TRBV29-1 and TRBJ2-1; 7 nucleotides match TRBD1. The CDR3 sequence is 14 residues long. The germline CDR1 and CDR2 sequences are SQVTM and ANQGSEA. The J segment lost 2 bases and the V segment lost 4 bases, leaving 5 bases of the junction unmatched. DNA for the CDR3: TGCAGCGTTGGTACAGGGGACCCCTACAATGAGCAGTTCTTC. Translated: CSVGTGDPYNEQFF.

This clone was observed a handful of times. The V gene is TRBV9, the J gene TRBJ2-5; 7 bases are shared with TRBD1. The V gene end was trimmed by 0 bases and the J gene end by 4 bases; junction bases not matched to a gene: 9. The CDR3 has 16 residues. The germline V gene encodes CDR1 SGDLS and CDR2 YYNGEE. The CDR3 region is CASSVGQGLVRETQYF. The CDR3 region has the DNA TGTGCCAGCAGCGTAGGACAGGGTCTGGTTAGAGAGACCCAGTACTTC. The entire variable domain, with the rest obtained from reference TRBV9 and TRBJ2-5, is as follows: DSGVTQTPKHLITATGQRVTLRCSPRSGDLSVYWYQQSLDQGLQFLIQYYNGEERAKGNILERFSAQQFPDLHSELNLSSLELGDSALYFCASSVGQGLVRETQYFGPGTRLLVL.

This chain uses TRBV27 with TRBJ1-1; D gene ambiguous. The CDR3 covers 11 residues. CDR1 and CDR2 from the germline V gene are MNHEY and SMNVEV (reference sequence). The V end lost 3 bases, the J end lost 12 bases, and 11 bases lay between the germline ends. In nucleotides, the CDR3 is TGTGCCAGCAGTTTCAACCTAAGATCTTTCTTT. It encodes CASSFNLRSFF.

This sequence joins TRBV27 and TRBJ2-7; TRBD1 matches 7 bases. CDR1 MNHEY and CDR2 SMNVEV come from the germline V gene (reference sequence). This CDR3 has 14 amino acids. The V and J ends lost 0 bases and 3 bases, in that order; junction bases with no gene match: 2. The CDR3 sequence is CASSLSGQYYEQYF. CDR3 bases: TGTGCCAGCAGTTTATCGGGACAGTACTACGAGCAGTACTTC.

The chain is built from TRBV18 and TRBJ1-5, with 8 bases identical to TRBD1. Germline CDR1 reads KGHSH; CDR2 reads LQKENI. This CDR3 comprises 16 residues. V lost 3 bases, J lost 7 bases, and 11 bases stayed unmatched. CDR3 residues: CASSPQGQGRIQPQHF. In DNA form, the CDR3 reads TGTGCCAGCTCACCCCAAGGACAGGGACGTATACAGCCCCAGCATTTT. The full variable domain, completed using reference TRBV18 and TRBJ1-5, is NAGVMQNPRHLVRRRGQEARLRCSPMKGHSHVYWYRQLPEEGLKFMVYLQKENIIDESGMPKERFSAEFPKEGPSILRIQQVVRGDSAAYFCASSPQGQGRIQPQHFGDGTRLSIL.

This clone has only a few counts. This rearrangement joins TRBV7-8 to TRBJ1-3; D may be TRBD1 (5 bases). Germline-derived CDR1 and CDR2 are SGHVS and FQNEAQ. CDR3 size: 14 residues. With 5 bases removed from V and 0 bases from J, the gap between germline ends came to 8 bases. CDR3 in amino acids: CASSPGHSGNTIYF. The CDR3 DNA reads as TGTGCCAGCAGCCCAGGGCACTCTGGAAACACCATATATTTT.

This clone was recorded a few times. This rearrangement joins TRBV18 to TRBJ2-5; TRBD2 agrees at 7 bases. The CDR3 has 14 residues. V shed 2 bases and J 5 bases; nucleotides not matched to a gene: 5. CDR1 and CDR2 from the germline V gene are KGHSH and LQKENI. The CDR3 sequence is CASSPGLAVETQYF. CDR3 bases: TGTGCCAGCTCACCAGGCCTAGCGGTTGAGACCCAGTACTTC.

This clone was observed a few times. The CDR3 sequence: CASSPILGLSEQYF. The CDR3 nucleotides read TGTGCCAGCAGCCCCATCTTGGGCCTCTCCGAGCAGTACTTC. The rearrangement uses TRBV11-2 and TRBJ2-7; D gene uncertain. Germline CDR1 SGHAT, CDR2 FQNNGV. The CDR3 is 14 amino acids. The V end lost 5 bases, the J end lost 6 bases, and 17 bases lay between the germline ends.

The CDR3 is CASSRGTSNEQYF. In nucleotides, the CDR3 is TGTGCCAGCAGTAGAGGGACTAGCAACGAGCAGTACTTC. The chain carries TRBV6-5 and TRBJ2-7; 9 bases map to TRBD2. V was clipped by 5 bases and J by 5 bases; unmatched bases: 4. CDR1 MNHEY and CDR2 SVGAGI come from the germline V gene. This CDR3 comprises 13 residues.

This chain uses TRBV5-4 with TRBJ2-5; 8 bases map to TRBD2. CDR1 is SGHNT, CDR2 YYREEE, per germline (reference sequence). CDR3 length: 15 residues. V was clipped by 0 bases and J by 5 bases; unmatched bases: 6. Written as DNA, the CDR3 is TGTGCCAGCAGCTTGGGGACTAGCCGTGGGGAGACCCAGTACTTC. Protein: CASSLGTSRGETQYF.

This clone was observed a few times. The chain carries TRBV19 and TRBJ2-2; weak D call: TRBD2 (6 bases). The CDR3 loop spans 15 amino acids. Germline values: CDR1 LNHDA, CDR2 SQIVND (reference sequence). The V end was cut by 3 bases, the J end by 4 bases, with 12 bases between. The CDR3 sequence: CASSILREITGELFF. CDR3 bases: TGTGCCAGTAGTATTTTACGGGAGATCACCGGGGAGCTGTTTTTT.

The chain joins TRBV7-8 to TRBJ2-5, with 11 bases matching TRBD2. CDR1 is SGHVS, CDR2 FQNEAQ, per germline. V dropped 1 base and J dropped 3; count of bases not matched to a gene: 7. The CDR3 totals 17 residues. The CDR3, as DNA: TGTGCCAGCAGCTTAGGCACGACTAGCGGGATGAAAGAGACCCAGTACTTC. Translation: CASSLGTTSGMKETQYF.

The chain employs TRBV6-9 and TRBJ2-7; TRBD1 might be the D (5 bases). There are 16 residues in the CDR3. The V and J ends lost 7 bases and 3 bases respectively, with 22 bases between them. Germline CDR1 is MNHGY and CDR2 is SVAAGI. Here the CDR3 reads CASTYRPGHIYYEQYF. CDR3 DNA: TGTGCCAGCACCTACAGGCCTGGGCACATATACTACGAGCAGTACTTC.

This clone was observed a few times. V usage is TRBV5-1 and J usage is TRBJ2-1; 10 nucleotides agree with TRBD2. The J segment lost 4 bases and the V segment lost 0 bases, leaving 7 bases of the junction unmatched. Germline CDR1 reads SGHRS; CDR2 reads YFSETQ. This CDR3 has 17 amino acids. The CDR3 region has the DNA TGCGCCAGCAGCTTGGAAGGACTAGCGGCGCCTTACAATGAGCAGTTCTTC. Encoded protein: CASSLEGLAAPYNEQFF.

The CDR3 DNA reads TGTGCCATCAGGAACAGGGGGAACACCGGGGAGCTGTTTTTT. The encoded protein is CAIRNRGNTGELFF. The chain uses TRBV10-3 and TRBJ2-2; 7 bases align to TRBD1. The CDR3 has 14 residues. Per the germline V gene, CDR1 is ENHRY and CDR2 is SYGVKD. V shed 6 bases, J shed 1 base, and the junction held 2 bases outside the gene matches.

CDR3 loop: CASSPGQVQNTGELFF. CDR3 in DNA: TGTGCCAGCAGCCCGGGACAGGTCCAGAACACCGGGGAGCTGTTTTTT. This chain joins TRBV7-6 and TRBJ2-2; 8 nucleotides align to TRBD1. J lost 1 base, V lost 5 bases, and 6 bases had no gene match. Germline CDR1 and CDR2: SGHVS and FNYEAQ. This CDR3 has 16 amino acids.

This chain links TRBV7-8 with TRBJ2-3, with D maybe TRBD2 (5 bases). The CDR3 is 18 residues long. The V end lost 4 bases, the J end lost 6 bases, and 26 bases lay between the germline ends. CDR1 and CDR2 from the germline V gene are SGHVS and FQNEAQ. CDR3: CASSSGGGAWGILDTQYF. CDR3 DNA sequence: TGTGCCAGCAGCTCCGGAGGAGGAGCGTGGGGTATTTTGGATACGCAGTATTTT. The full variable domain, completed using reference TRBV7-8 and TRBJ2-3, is GAGVSQSPRYKVAKRGQDVALRCDPISGHVSLFWYQQALGQGPEFLTYFQNEAQLDKSGLPSDRFFAERPEGSVSTLKIQRTQQEDSAVYLCASSSGGGAWGILDTQYFGPGTRLTVL.

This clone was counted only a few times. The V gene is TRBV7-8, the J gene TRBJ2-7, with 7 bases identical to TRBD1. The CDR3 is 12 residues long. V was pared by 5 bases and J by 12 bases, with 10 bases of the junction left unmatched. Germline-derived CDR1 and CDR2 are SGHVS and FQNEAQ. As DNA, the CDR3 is TGTGCCAGCAGCCCGGCGGAGGCAGGGGGGTACTTC. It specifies CASSPAEAGGYF.

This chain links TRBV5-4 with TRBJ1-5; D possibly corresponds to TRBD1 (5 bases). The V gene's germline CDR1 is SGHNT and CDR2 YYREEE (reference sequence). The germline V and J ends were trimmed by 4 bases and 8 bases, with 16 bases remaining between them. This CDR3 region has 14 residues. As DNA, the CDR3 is TGTGCCAGCAGCGACCGGGACCGCGGGGAGCCCCAGCATTTT. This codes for CASSDRDRGEPQHF.

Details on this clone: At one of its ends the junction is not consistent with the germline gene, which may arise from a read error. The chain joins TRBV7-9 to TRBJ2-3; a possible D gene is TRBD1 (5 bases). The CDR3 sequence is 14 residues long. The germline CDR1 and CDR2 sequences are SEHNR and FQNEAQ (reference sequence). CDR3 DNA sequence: TGTTCCAGCGATGACAGCTCCAGCACAGATACGCAGTATTTT. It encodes CSSDDSSSTDTQYF.

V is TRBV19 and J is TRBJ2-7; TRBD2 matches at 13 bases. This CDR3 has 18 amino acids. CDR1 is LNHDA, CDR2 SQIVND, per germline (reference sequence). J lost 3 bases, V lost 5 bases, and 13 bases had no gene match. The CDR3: CASSFRLAGGPAVYEQYF. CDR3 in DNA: TGTGCCAGTAGTTTCCGACTAGCGGGGGGCCCGGCGGTCTACGAGCAGTACTTC.

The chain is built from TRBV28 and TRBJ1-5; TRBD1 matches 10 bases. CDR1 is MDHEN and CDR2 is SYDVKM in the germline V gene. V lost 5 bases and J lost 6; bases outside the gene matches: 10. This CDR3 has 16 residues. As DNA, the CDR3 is TGTGCCAGCAGTACCGACGGCGGACAGGGGGGTCAGCCCCAGCATTTT. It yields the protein CASSTDGGQGGQPQHF.

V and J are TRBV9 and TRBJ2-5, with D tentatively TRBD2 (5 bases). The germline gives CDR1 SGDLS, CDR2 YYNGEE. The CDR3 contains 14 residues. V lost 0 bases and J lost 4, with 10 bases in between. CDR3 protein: CASSVGGGLETQYF. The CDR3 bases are TGTGCCAGCAGCGTAGGAGGCGGGTTAGAGACCCAGTACTTC.

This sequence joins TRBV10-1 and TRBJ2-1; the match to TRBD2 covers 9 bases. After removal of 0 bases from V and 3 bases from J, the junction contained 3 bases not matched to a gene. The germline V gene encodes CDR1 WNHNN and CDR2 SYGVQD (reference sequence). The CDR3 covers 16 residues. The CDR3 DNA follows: TGCGCCAGCAGTGAGTCGCGAGCGGGAGGCTACAATGAGCAGTTCTTC. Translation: CASSESRAGGYNEQFF.

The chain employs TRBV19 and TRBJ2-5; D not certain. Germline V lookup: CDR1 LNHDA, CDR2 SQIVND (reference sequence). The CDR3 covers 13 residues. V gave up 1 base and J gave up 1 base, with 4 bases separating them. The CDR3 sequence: CASSIASQETQYF. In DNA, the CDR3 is TGTGCCAGTAGTATAGCCAGCCAAGAGACCCAGTACTTC.

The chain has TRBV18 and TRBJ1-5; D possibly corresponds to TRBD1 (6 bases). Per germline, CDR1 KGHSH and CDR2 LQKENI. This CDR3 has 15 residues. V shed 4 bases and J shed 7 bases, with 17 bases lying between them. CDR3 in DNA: TGTGCCAGCTCACTCCAGAGGGAACAGGGACAGCCCCAGCATTTT. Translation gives CASSLQREQGQPQHF. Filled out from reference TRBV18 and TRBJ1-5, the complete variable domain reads NAGVMQNPRHLVRRRGQEARLRCSPMKGHSHVYWYRQLPEEGLKFMVYLQKENIIDESGMPKERFSAEFPKEGPSILRIQQVVRGDSAAYFCASSLQREQGQPQHFGDGTRLSIL.

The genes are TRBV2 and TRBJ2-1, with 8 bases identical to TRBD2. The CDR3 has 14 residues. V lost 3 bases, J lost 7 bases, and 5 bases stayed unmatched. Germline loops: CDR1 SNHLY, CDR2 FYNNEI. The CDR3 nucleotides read TGTGCCAGCAGTGATACAAGCGGGAGTAATGAGCAGTTCTTC. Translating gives CASSDTSGSNEQFF.

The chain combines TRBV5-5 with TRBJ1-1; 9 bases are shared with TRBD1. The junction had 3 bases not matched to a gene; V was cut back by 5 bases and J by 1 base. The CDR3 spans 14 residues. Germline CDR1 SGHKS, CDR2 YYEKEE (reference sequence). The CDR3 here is CASSWDRANTEAFF. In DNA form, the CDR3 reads TGTGCCAGCAGTTGGGACAGGGCGAACACTGAAGCTTTCTTT.

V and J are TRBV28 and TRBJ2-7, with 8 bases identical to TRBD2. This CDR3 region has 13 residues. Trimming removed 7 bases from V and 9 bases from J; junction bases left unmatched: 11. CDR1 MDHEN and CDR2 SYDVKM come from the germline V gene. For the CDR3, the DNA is TGTGCCAGCATCCTAAGCGGGAGAGGCGGGCAGTACTTC. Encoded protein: CASILSGRGGQYF.

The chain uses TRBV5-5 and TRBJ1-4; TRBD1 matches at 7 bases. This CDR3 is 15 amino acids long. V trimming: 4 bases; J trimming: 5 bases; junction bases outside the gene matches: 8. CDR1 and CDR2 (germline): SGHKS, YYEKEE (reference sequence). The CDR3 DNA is TGTGCCAGCAGCAGACCGGGACAGATAAATGAAAAACTGTTTTTT. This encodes CASSRPGQINEKLFF.

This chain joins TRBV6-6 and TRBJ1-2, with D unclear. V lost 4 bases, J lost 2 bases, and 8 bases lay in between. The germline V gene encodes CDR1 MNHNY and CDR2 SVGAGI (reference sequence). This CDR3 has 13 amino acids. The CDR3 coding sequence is TGTGCCAGCAGTTTTGACAAGAACTATGGCTACACCTTC. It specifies CASSFDKNYGYTF.